These T cell receptor beta chains were read from a single sample in a study of T-cell reconstitution after alpha-beta-depleted transplantation in children. Each CDR3 protein is one row after TCRdb ran MiXCR on the PCR reads. The sample holds some 490,000 distinct CDR3 sequences, roughly an eighth seen once. The specimen was PBMCs from the stem cell graft donor, collected from the stem cell graft. The receptors stem from a human donor who donated a stem cell graft to a child with combined immunodeficiency. Both conserved end residues are part of each CDR3. A D gene is named only where the DNA matches it firmly. Expanded clones get a size class; other rows say once, few or many, or leave the size out.

clone_size	d_call	v_call	j_call	cdr3_aa	cdr3_nt
-	-	TRBV6-1	TRBJ2-5	CASSRNWVGPIPETQYF	TGTGCCAGCAGCCGAAATTGGGTAGGCCCGATACCGGAGACCCAGTACTTC
few	-	TRBV6-2/TRBV6-3	TRBJ2-1	CASSYWSDSGYNEQFF	TGTGCCAGCAGTTATTGGTCCGACAGCGGGTACAATGAGCAGTTCTTC
many	TRBD1	TRBV27	TRBJ1-1	CASSPGTGSAEAFF	TGTGCCAGCAGCCCTGGGACAGGGTCGGCTGAAGCTTTCTTT
few	TRBD1	TRBV20-1	TRBJ1-1	CSARTDRGPAFF	TGCAGTGCTAGAACGGACAGGGGGCCAGCTTTCTTT
many	-	TRBV28	TRBJ2-7	CASSFSLRRRKGYEQYF	TGTGCCAGCAGTTTTTCCCTGCGTCGCAGGAAAGGGTACGAGCAGTACTTC
many	-	TRBV28	TRBJ2-3	CASSFQGRELTDTQYF	TGTGCCAGCAGTTTCCAGGGGCGGGAACTCACAGATACGCAGTATTTT
-	TRBD2	TRBV2	TRBJ2-3	CASRGLAGEGDTQYF	TGTGCCAGCAGGGGACTAGCGGGAGAGGGAGATACGCAGTATTTT
-	-	TRBV11-3	TRBJ2-2	CASSSGDRTSDTGELFF	TGTGCCAGCAGCTCCGGTGATCGGACTTCGGACACCGGGGAGCTGTTTTTT
many	TRBD1	TRBV20-1	TRBJ2-7	CSAPGQAGEQYF	TGCAGTGCCCCGGGACAGGCTGGCGAGCAGTACTTC
-	TRBD2	TRBV29-1	TRBJ2-3	CSVLTPGLAGADTQYF	TGCAGCGTTTTAACCCCGGGACTAGCGGGAGCAGATACGCAGTATTTT
many	-	TRBV10-3	TRBJ2-3	CAISDRSTDTQYF	TGTGCCATCAGTGATCGCAGCACAGATACGCAGTATTTT
-	TRBD1	TRBV19	TRBJ1-2	CASSVGQGAFGYTF	TGTGCCAGTAGTGTAGGCCAGGGGGCGTTTGGCTACACCTTC
many	TRBD2	TRBV6-2/TRBV6-3	TRBJ2-3	CASRGDRPGLADGFFTDTQYF	TGTGCCAGCAGGGGTGACAGACCGGGACTAGCGGACGGATTTTTCACAGATACGCAGTATTTT
few	TRBD2	TRBV12-3/TRBV12-4	TRBJ2-5	CASSLGSGGPKNQETQYF	TGTGCCAGCAGTTTAGGTAGCGGGGGGCCGAAAAACCAAGAGACCCAGTACTTC
-	-	TRBV24-1	TRBJ1-4	CATSDSRPFATNEKLFF	TGTGCCACCAGTGATTCCCGGCCCTTTGCAACTAATGAAAAACTGTTTTTT
few	-	TRBV7-2	TRBJ2-7	CASNPDPSSPQGQYF	TGTGCCAGCAACCCAGACCCGTCGTCTCCTCAGGGGCAGTACTTC
many	-	TRBV12-3/TRBV12-4	TRBJ2-3	CASSPSDGRRGTQYF	TGTGCCAGCAGCCCGTCCGACGGGAGAAGGGGTACGCAGTATTTT
-	TRBD2	TRBV11-2	TRBJ2-4	CASSLVWTSGRGGIQYF	TGTGCCAGCAGCTTAGTTTGGACTAGCGGGCGGGGTGGGATTCAGTACTTC
few	-	TRBV29-1	TRBJ2-1	CSVEDGADEQFF	TGCAGCGTTGAGGACGGGGCGGATGAGCAGTTCTTC
few	TRBD2	TRBV10-3	TRBJ2-7	CAISDQREINEQYF	TGTGCCATCAGTGATCAGCGGGAGATAAACGAGCAGTACTTC
few	-	TRBV7-9	TRBJ2-7	CASSAPGVYEQYF	TGTGCCAGCAGCGCCCCGGGGGTCTACGAGCAGTACTTC
few	-	TRBV20-1	TRBJ2-7	CSASTGIRYEQYF	TGCAGTGCTAGTACAGGGATCCGCTACGAGCAGTACTTC
-	-	TRBV5-6	TRBJ2-3	CASSLTPVGVADTQYF	TGTGCCAGCAGCTTAACTCCGGTCGGGGTGGCCGATACGCAGTATTTT
-	-	TRBV12-3/TRBV12-4	TRBJ1-1	CASSQGSPGAFF	TGTGCCAGCAGTCAGGGTTCTCCGGGGGCTTTCTTT
many	-	TRBV12-3/TRBV12-4	TRBJ1-3	CASSLRVLASGNTIYF	TGTGCCAGCAGTTTAAGGGTCTTGGCCTCTGGAAACACCATATATTTT
few	TRBD2	TRBV30	TRBJ2-1	CAWRKRLAWGNEQFF	TGTGCCTGGAGGAAAAGACTAGCGTGGGGGAATGAGCAGTTCTTC
few	-	TRBV6-4	TRBJ2-3	CASSIADTDTQYF	TGTGCCAGCAGCATAGCGGACACAGATACGCAGTATTTT
-	TRBD2	TRBV7-9	TRBJ2-3	CASSRLAGMADTQYF	TGTGCCAGCAGCCGACTAGCGGGAATGGCAGATACGCAGTATTTT
-	TRBD1	TRBV20-1	TRBJ1-2	CMPVTGGRYTF	TGCATGCCGGTGACAGGGGGCCGCTACACCTTC
many	-	TRBV5-1	TRBJ2-3	CASSVDKTDTQYF	TGCGCCAGCAGCGTGGACAAGACAGATACGCAGTATTTT
-	TRBD1	TRBV24-1	TRBJ1-2	CATSDSWTGGHGYTF	TGTGCCACCAGTGATTCTTGGACAGGGGGTCATGGCTACACCTTC